The 18 T cell receptor beta chains below all came from one sample that was sequenced in a study of T-cell memory formation after mild COVID-19. TCRdb re-called the 5' RACE reads through MiXCR, storing one row per CDR3 protein. The sample shows roughly 400,000 distinct CDR3 sequences, 20% to 25% of them seen only once. What was sequenced was PBMCs or a T cell subset sorted from them (not recorded which). All receptors derive from an adult woman who had mild COVID-19 (a few samples of this study predate the infection). Cell type and time point are not known.

The DNA for the CDR3 is TGTGCCAGCAGTTTACAGGGCTATAGCAATCAGCCCCAGCATTTT. Translated: CASSLQGYSNQPQHF. The genes are TRBV6-5 and TRBJ1-5; possibly TRBD1 for D (6 bases). CDR3 length: 15 residues. Germline V gives CDR1 MNHEY, CDR2 SVGAGI. Trimming left V 4 bases short and J 0 bases short, with 10 bases between.

The rearrangement links TRBV7-2 to TRBJ2-1, with 7 bases identical to TRBD1. This CDR3 region has 15 residues. Germline CDR1 reads SGHTA; CDR2 reads FQGNSA. The trim removed 5 bases at V and 1 base at J, leaving 5 bases unmatched. The DNA for the CDR3 is TGTGCCAGCAGCCCCGAGGGGGCATCCTACAATGAGCAGTTCTTC. Encoded protein: CASSPEGASYNEQFF.

This sequence joins TRBV7-6 and TRBJ2-7; 11 bases line up with TRBD2. The CDR3 has 17 residues. CDR1 SGHVS and CDR2 FNYEAQ come from the germline V gene. With V trimmed by 1 base and J by 7 bases, 12 bases remained unmatched. The DNA of the CDR3 is TGTGCCAGCAGCTTAGTCATGCCCGGGACTAGCGGCCCGGAGCAGTACTTC. Translating gives CASSLVMPGTSGPEQYF.

This chain uses TRBV2 with TRBJ2-1; TRBD2 agrees at 7 bases. The CDR3 runs to 16 residues. The V gene's germline CDR1 is SNHLY and CDR2 FYNNEI. The junction had 9 bases not matched to a gene; V was cut back by 3 bases and J by 4 bases. CDR3 sequence reads: CASSDAPGGRYNEQFF. CDR3 DNA sequence: TGTGCCAGCAGTGACGCGCCGGGAGGACGTTACAATGAGCAGTTCTTC.

V is TRBV6-5 and J is TRBJ1-1; D is unclear. Germline values: CDR1 MNHEY, CDR2 SVGAGI. V dropped 2 bases and J dropped 5 bases, with 9 bases sitting between them. The length of the CDR3 is 13 residues. CDR3 amino acids: CASSYKRDTEAFF. The CDR3 DNA sequence: TGTGCCAGCAGTTACAAAAGGGATACTGAAGCTTTCTTT.

This clonotype was seen more than once but under ten times. The gene calls are TRBV7-9 and TRBJ2-7; 10 positions match TRBD2. The CDR3 has 16 residues. The germline V gene has CDR1 SEHNR and CDR2 FQNEAQ (reference sequence). The trim removed 3 bases at V and 2 bases at J, leaving 7 bases unmatched. The CDR3 sequence: CASSFTLAGAAYEQYF. CDR3 nucleotide sequence: TGTGCCAGCAGCTTCACTCTAGCGGGAGCAGCCTACGAGCAGTACTTC.

This clonotype came up a few times. This chain links TRBV7-9 with TRBJ2-1; tentatively, D is TRBD1 (5 bases). The ends were cut back, 5 bases at V and 4 bases at J, with 27 bases in the middle. This CDR3 region has 19 residues. Germline CDR1 SEHNR, CDR2 FQNEAQ (reference sequence). CDR3 sequence (DNA): TGTGCCAGCAGCCCCTGGCAAGGGGTTACACCCTCGGGTTACAATGAGCAGTTCTTC. Its translation: CASSPWQGVTPSGYNEQFF.

This clonotype appeared many times. V usage is TRBV7-2 and J usage is TRBJ2-1; D possibly corresponds to TRBD2 (5 bases). This CDR3 is built from 15 residues. V lost 1 base to trimming and J lost 4 bases, with 11 bases between them. Germline CDR1 reads SGHTA; CDR2 reads FQGNSA. The CDR3 bases are TGTGCCAGCAGCTTAGGAGCTAGCCCATACAATGAGCAGTTCTTC. This gives the protein CASSLGASPYNEQFF.

V gene TRBV7-2 combines with J gene TRBJ2-1, with D uncertain. The CDR3 totals 15 residues. Germline values: CDR1 SGHTA, CDR2 FQGNSA. Trimming shortened V by 1 base and J by 0 bases, and 7 bases separated the two germline ends. CDR3 DNA sequence: TGTGCCAGCAGCTTAGACATTAGCTCCTACAATGAGCAGTTCTTC. It is translated as CASSLDISSYNEQFF.

The chain has TRBV20-1 and TRBJ2-1; 9 bases align to TRBD2. In germline, CDR1 is DFQATT, CDR2 SNEGSKA (reference sequence). The V segment lost 4 bases and the J segment 4 bases; nucleotides outside the gene matches: 8. The CDR3 totals 15 residues. CDR3 nucleotides: TGCAGTGCTACCGCCCTAGCGGGGTTTTACAATGAGCAGTTCTTC. Residues: CSATALAGFYNEQFF.

The V and J genes are TRBV12-3 or TRBV12-4 and TRBJ2-5, with D perhaps assigned TRBD1 or TRBD2 (5 bases each). V gave up 6 bases and J gave up 9 bases, with 20 bases separating them. The CDR3 covers 14 residues. CDR3 residues: CASSSSGAYGAQYF. CDR3 nucleotide sequence: TGTGCCAGCAGCTCCTCCGGGGCCTATGGGGCCCAGTACTTC.

The V gene is TRBV12-3 or TRBV12-4, the J gene TRBJ1-5, with a possible D match to TRBD1 (6 bases). The CDR3 extends over 15 amino acids. V lost 3 bases to trimming and J lost 5 bases, with 14 bases between them. The CDR3 region has the DNA TGTGCCAGCAGTTTCGGGGGCTTGGGAGATCAGCCCCAGCATTTT. It is translated as CASSFGGLGDQPQHF.

The genes are TRBV7-2 and TRBJ2-3; tentative D call: TRBD2 (5 bases). CDR1 is SGHTA and CDR2 is FQGNSA in the germline V gene. CDR3 length: 16 amino acids. The ends were cut back, 4 bases at V and 2 bases at J, with 16 bases in the middle. DNA for the CDR3: TGTGCCAGCAGCTATGGGGTGGCGGGCCTCACAGATACGCAGTATTTT. This translates into CASSYGVAGLTDTQYF.

This chain links TRBV18 with TRBJ2-3; TRBD1 is a possible D gene (6 bases). The CDR3 is 18 amino acids. V shed 0 bases and J shed 3 bases, with 19 bases lying between them. Germline CDR1 and CDR2: KGHSH and LQKENI. CDR3 DNA sequence: TGTGCCAGCTCACCACCGAACTCTGTTGGACAGCAGACAGATACGCAGTATTTT. This translates into CASSPPNSVGQQTDTQYF.

This clonotype was observed a handful of times. The chain carries TRBV4-3 and TRBJ2-1, with TRBD2 identical over 8 bases. V trimming: 1 base; J trimming: 4 bases; junction bases outside the gene matches: 6. Per germline, CDR1 LGHNA and CDR2 YSLEER. The length of the CDR3 is 16 residues. CDR3: CASSQVASGRYNEQFF. In DNA, the CDR3 is TGCGCCAGCAGCCAAGTCGCGAGCGGGAGATACAATGAGCAGTTCTTC.

In its sample, this clonotype was seen a few times. The chain uses TRBV6-1 and TRBJ1-2; D is possibly TRBD1 (5 bases). V was shortened by 5 bases and J by 7 bases, with 17 bases between the two germline ends. The germline V gene has CDR1 MNHNS and CDR2 SASEGT. This CDR3 comprises 14 residues. The CDR3 here is CASSNPQGFGGYTF. In nucleotides, the CDR3 is TGTGCCAGCAGTAACCCGCAGGGATTTGGTGGCTACACCTTC.

This chain uses TRBV3-1 with TRBJ1-6; D is uncertain. Germline CDR1 reads LGHDT; CDR2 reads YNNKEL (reference sequence). This CDR3 is 16 amino acids long. V lost 3 bases to trimming and J lost 5 bases, with 14 bases between them. In DNA, the CDR3 is TGTGCCAGCAGCCATCACCCGGGATCGAATAATTCACCCCTCCACTTT. This gives the protein CASSHHPGSNNSPLHF.

V usage is TRBV2 and J usage is TRBJ2-1, with D perhaps TRBD2 (5 bases). Trimming pared 11 bases from V and 5 bases from J, leaving 13 bases between. This CDR3 is built from 12 residues. The germline V gene encodes CDR1 SNHLY and CDR2 FYNNEI. The CDR3 DNA sequence: TGTGCCGGCCGGGATCAAAACAATGAGCAGTTCTTC. Protein sequence: CAGRDQNNEQFF.